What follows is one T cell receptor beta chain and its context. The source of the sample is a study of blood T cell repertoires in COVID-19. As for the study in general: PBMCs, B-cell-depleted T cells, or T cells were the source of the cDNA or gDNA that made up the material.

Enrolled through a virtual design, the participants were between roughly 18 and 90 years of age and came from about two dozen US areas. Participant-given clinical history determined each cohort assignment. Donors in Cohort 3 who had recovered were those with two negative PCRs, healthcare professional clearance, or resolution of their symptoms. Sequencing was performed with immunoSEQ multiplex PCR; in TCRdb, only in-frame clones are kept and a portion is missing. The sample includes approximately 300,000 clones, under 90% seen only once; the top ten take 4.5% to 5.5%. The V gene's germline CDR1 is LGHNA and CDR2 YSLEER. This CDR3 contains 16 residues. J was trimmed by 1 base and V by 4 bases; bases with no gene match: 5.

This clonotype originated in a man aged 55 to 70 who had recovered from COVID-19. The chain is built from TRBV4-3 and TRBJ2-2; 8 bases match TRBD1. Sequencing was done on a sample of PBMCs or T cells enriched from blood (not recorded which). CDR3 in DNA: TGCGCCAGCAGCCGATTTGACAGGGGGAACACCGGGGAGCTGTTTTTT. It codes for CASSRFDRGNTGELFF.